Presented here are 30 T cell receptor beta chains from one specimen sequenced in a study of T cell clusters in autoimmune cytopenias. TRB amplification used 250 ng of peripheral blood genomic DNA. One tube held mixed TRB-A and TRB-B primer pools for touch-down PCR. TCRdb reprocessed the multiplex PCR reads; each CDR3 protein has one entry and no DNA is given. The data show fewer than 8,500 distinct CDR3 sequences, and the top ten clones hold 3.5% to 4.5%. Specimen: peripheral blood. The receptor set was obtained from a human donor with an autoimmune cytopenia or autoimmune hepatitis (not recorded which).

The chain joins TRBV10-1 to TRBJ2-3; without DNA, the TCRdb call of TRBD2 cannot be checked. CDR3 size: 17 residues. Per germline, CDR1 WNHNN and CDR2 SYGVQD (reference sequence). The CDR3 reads CASSESSAGGATDTQYF.

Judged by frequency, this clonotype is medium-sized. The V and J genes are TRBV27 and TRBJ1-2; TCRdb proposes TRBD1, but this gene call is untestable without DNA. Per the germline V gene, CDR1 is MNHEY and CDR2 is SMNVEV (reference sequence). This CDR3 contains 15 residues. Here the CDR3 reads CASSSPGQGIYGYTF.

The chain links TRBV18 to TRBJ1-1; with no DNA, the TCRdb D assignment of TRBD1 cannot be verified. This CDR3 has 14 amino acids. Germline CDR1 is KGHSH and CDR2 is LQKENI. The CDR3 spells CASSSSTGSTEAFF.

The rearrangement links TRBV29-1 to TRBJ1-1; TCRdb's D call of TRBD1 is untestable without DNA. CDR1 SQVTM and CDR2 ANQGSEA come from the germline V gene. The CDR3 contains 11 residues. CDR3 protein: CSAGQDTEAFF.

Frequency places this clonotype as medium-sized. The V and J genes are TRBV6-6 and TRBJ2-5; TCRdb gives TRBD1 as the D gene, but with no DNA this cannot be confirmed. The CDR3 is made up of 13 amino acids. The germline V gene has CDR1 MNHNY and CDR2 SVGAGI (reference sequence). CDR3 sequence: CASSYLGTETQYF.

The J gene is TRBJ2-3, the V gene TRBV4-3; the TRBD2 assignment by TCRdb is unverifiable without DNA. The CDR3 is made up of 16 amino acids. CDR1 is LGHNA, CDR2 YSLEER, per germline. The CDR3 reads CASSQSLAGSTDKQYF.

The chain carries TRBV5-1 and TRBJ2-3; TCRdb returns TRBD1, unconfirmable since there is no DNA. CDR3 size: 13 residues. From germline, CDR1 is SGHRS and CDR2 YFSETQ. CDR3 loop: CASSRDVGDTQYF.

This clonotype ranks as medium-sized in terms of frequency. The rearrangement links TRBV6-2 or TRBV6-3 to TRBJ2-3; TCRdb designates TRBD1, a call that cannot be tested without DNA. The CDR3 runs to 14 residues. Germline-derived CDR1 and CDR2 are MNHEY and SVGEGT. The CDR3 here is CASSPAGDTDTQYF.

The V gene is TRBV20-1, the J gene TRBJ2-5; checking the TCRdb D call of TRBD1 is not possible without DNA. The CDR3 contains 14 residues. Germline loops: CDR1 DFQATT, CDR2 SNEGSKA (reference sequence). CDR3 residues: CSAKEQGPGETQYF.

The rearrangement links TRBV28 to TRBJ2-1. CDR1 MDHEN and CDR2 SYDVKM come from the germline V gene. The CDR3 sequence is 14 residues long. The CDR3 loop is CASSPHTWDNEQFF.

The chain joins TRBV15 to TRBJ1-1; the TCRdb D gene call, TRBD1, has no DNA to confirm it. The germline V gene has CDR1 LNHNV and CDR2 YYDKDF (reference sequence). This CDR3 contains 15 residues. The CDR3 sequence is CATSREGAGTGPAFF.

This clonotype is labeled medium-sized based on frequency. CDR3 protein: CASSLETNPGEQYF. This chain joins TRBV11-1 and TRBJ2-7; no DNA is available, so the TRBD1 call from TCRdb remains unchecked. This CDR3 comprises 14 residues. Germline V lookup: CDR1 SGHAT, CDR2 FQDESV (reference sequence).

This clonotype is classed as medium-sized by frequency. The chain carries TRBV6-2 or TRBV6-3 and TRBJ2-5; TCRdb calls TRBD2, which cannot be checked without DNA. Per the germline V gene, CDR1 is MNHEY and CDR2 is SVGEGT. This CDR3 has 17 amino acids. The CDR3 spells CASSYRQLAGDQETQYF.

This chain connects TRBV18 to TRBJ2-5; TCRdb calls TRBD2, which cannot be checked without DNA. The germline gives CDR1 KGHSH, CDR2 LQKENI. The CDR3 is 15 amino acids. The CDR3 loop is CASSSGLAGQETQYF.

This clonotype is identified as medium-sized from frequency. The CDR3 reads CASSTYRGYTDTQYF. The chain couples TRBV19 to TRBJ2-3; TCRdb outputs TRBD1, but without DNA this stays unchecked. Germline V lookup: CDR1 LNHDA, CDR2 SQIVND (reference sequence). The CDR3 sequence is 15 residues long.

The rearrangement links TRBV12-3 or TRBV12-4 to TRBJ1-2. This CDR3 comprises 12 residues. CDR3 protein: CASSWGDYGYTF.

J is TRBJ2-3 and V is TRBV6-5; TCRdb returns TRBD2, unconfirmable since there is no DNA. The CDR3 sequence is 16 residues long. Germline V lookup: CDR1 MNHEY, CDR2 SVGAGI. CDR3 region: CASQSAGSGEGNTQYF.

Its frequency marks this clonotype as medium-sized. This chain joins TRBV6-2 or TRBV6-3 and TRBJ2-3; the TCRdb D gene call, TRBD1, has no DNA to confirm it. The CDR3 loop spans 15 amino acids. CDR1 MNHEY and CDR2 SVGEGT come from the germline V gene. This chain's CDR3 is CASNPQGGVVDTQYF.

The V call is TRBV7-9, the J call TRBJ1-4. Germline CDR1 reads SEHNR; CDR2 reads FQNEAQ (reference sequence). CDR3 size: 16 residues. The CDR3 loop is CASSPLRGQGPFKLFF.

This chain's CDR3 is CASSYRDRRNTEAFF. This rearrangement joins TRBV6-5 to TRBJ1-1; TCRdb names TRBD1, which stays unverified in the absence of DNA. The CDR3 is made up of 15 amino acids. The germline gives CDR1 MNHEY, CDR2 SVGAGI.

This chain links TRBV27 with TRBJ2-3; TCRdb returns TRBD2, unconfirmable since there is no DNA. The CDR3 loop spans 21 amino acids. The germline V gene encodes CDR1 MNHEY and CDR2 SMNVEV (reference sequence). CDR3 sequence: CASSLNHYGSRIGLSTDTQYF.

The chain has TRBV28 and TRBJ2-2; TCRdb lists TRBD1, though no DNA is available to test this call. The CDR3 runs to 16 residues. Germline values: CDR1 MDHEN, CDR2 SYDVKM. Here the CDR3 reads CASSPLGGGGNGELFF.

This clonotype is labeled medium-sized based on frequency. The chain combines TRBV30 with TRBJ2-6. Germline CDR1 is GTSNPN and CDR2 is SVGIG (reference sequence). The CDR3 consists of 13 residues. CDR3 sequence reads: CAWDSAGANVLTF. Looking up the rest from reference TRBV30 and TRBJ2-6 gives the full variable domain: SQTIHQWPATLVQPVGSPLSLECTVEGTSNPNLYWYRQAAGRGLQLLFYSVGIGQISSEVPQNLSASRPQDRQFILSSKKLLLSDSGFYLCAWDSAGANVLTFGAGSRLTVL.

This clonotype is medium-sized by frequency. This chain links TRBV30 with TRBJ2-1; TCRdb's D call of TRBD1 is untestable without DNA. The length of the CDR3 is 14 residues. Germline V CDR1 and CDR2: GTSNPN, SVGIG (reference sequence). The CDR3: CAWNSGAVYNEQFF.

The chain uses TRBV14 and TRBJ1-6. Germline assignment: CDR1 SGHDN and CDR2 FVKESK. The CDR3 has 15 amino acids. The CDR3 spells CASSQADRDNSPLHF.

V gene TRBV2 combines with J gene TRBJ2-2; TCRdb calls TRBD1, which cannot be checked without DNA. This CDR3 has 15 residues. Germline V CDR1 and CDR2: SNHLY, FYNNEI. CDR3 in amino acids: CASSESRGDTGELFF.

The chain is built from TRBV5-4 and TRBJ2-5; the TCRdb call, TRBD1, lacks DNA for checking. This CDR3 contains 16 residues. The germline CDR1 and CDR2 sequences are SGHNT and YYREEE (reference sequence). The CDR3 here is CASSTRQGPEKETQYF.

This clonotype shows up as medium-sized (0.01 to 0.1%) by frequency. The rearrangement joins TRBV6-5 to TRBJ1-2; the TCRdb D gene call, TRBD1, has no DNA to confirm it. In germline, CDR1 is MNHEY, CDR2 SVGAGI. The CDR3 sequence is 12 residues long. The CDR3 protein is CASSLTGNGYTF.

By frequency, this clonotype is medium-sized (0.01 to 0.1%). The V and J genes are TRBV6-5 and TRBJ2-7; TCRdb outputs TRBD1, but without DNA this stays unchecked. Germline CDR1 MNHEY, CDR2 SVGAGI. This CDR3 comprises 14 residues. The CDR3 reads CATHRAGDPYEQYF.

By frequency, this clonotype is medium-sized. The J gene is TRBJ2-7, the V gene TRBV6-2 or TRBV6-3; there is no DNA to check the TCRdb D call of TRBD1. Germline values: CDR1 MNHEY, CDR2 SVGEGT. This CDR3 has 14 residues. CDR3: CASTRLGTEYEQYF.